These 15 T cell receptor beta chains share one sample of origin, sequenced in a study of blood T cell repertoires in COVID-19. The protocol was immunoSEQ multiplex PCR, while the TCRdb copy is restricted to in-frame clones and leaves out a portion. The sample contains 130,000 to 150,000 clones, about nine tenths of which appear only once. The specimen sequenced was peripheral blood. The receptors originated from an older man with acute or convalescent COVID-19.

This chain links TRBV6-1 with TRBJ2-1; the match to TRBD2 covers 13 bases. The CDR3 sequence is 16 residues long. J was trimmed by 4 bases and V by 4 bases; bases with no gene match: 4. CDR1 is MNHNS and CDR2 is SASEGT in the germline V gene. The CDR3 region has the DNA TGTGCCAGCAGTGGGCGACTAGCGGGGGGTTACAATGAGCAGTTCTTC. As protein: CASSGRLAGGYNEQFF.

This sequence joins TRBV2 and TRBJ2-2; weak D call: TRBD1 (5 bases). V was clipped by 7 bases and J by 3 bases, with 9 bases between them. CDR1 and CDR2 (germline): SNHLY, FYNNEI. The CDR3 has 13 amino acids. The CDR3 sequence: CASTGFDTGELFF. CDR3 nucleotide sequence: TGTGCCAGCACAGGGTTCGACACCGGGGAGCTGTTTTTT.

The CDR3 nucleotides are TGTGCCAGCAGCCAAGAAAGACTAGCGGTATTATACAATGAGCAGTTCTTC. It is translated as CASSQERLAVLYNEQFF. V gene TRBV3-1 (or the pseudogene TRBV3-2) combines with J gene TRBJ2-1, with 9 nucleotides matching TRBD2. The CDR3 has 17 residues. J lost 4 bases, V lost 0 bases, and 7 bases had no gene match. Germline CDR1 is LGHDT and CDR2 is YNNKEL (reference sequence).

The chain joins TRBV28 to TRBJ1-3; no definite D call. The CDR3 length is 15 residues. The germline gives CDR1 MDHEN, CDR2 SYDVKM. V gave up 5 bases and J gave up 0 bases, with 11 bases separating them. The CDR3 is CASSPLRVSGNTIYF. In nucleotides, the CDR3 is TGTGCCAGCAGTCCTCTCCGGGTCTCTGGAAACACCATATATTTT.

This chain links TRBV3-1 (or the pseudogene TRBV3-2) with TRBJ1-6; tentatively, D is TRBD1 (5 bases). The germline V gene encodes CDR1 LGHDT and CDR2 YNNKEL (reference sequence). V lost 0 bases and J lost 10, with 16 bases in between. The CDR3 runs to 16 residues. The CDR3 spells CASSQDLAGYQSPLHF. CDR3 nucleotides: TGTGCCAGCAGCCAAGATCTCGCAGGGTACCAGTCACCCCTCCACTTT.

The chain couples TRBV3-1 (or the pseudogene TRBV3-2) to TRBJ2-1; 14 bases line up with TRBD2. J lost 0 bases, V lost 5 bases, and 9 bases had no gene match. The CDR3 consists of 19 residues. CDR1 is LGHDT and CDR2 is YNNKEL in the germline V gene (reference sequence). The CDR3 DNA reads TGTGCCAGCAGCTTGACTAGCGGGAGGGTCAAGAGCTCCTACAATGAGCAGTTCTTC. Translation: CASSLTSGRVKSSYNEQFF.

The chain uses TRBV5-1 and TRBJ2-1; TRBD2 matches 10 bases. Germline values: CDR1 SGHRS, CDR2 YFSETQ. The CDR3 runs 13 residues. V was clipped by 4 bases and J by 8 bases; unmatched bases: 3. The CDR3 nucleotides read TGCGCCAGCAGCCCGCTAGCGGGAGATGAGCAGTTCTTC. Translated, it gives CASSPLAGDEQFF.

The J gene is TRBJ1-3, the V gene TRBV10-3; 8 bases map to TRBD1. The CDR3 loop spans 13 amino acids. V lost 6 bases and J lost 3; bases outside the gene matches: 1. CDR1 and CDR2 from the germline V gene are ENHRY and SYGVKD. Here the CDR3 reads CAISRGLGNTIYF. In DNA form, the CDR3 reads TGTGCCATCAGCAGGGGGCTTGGAAACACCATATATTTT.

This chain connects TRBV6-2 or TRBV6-3 to TRBJ2-7; 12 bases fit TRBD2. Germline-derived CDR1 and CDR2 are MNHEY and SVGEGT. The ends lost 2 bases at V and 0 bases at J; junction bases unmatched: 14. This CDR3 contains 20 residues. The CDR3: CASSYPERTSGAPFSYEQYF. For the CDR3, the DNA is TGTGCCAGCAGTTACCCCGAAAGGACTAGCGGGGCCCCTTTCTCCTACGAGCAGTACTTC.

The rearrangement uses TRBV5-1 and TRBJ2-1; 14 positions match TRBD2. V lost 4 bases to trimming and J lost 10 bases; unmatched junction nucleotides: 22. There are 20 residues in the CDR3. The germline V gene has CDR1 SGHRS and CDR2 YFSETQ. The CDR3 region is CASSRHWATMTSGRAEEQFF. The CDR3 DNA reads TGCGCCAGCAGCCGCCATTGGGCCACCATGACTAGCGGGAGGGCCGAGGAGCAGTTCTTC. The full variable domain, its missing parts supplied by reference TRBV5-1 and TRBJ2-1, is KAGVTQTPRYLIKTRGQQVTLSCSPISGHRSVSWYQQTPGQGLQFLFEYFSETQRNKGNFPGRFSGRQFSNSRSEMNVSTLELGDSALYLCASSRHWATMTSGRAEEQFFGPGTRLTVL.

This clone came up a few times. The chain joins TRBV4-2 to TRBJ2-7; 11 bases match TRBD2. V lost 2 bases and J lost 6; bases outside the gene matches: 6. There are 15 residues in the CDR3. Looked up from germline, CDR1 is LGHNA and CDR2 is YNFKEQ. The CDR3 loop is CASSQSIGLAGEQYF. The CDR3 DNA sequence: TGTGCCAGCAGCCAATCGATCGGACTAGCGGGCGAGCAGTACTTC.

Here the CDR3 reads CASSAFGTGSGANVLTF. The DNA for the CDR3 is TGTGCCAGCAGCGCATTCGGGACAGGGTCTGGGGCCAACGTCCTGACTTTC. V gene TRBV13 combines with J gene TRBJ2-6; the match to TRBD1 covers 9 bases. This CDR3 spans 17 amino acids. The V segment lost 5 bases and the J segment 1 base; nucleotides outside the gene matches: 6. CDR1 is PRHDT, CDR2 FYEKMQ, per germline (reference sequence).

This clone was seen more than once but under ten times. The J gene is TRBJ1-5, the V gene TRBV15; 7 positions match TRBD1. Looked up from germline, CDR1 is LNHNV and CDR2 is YYDKDF (reference sequence). The V gene end was trimmed by 9 bases and the J gene end by 5 bases; junction bases not matched to a gene: 10. This CDR3 has 14 residues. The CDR3 loop reads CATSLDRVYQPQHF. The CDR3 bases are TGTGCCACGAGCTTAGACAGGGTTTATCAGCCCCAGCATTTT. The variable domain in full, completed from reference TRBV15 and TRBJ1-5, reads DAMVIQNPRYQVTQFGKPVTLSCSQTLNHNVMYWYQQKSSQAPKLLFHYYDKDFNNEADTPDNFQSRRPNTSFCFLDIRSPGLGDTAMYLCATSLDRVYQPQHFGDGTRLSIL.

DNA for the CDR3: TGTGCCAGCAGCTTATACGGGGGGAACACCGGGGAGCTGTTTTTT. This encodes CASSLYGGNTGELFF. V gene TRBV11-1 combines with J gene TRBJ2-2; TRBD2 might be the D (6 bases). Germline-derived CDR1 and CDR2 are SGHAT and FQDESV (reference sequence). This CDR3 spans 15 amino acids. V gave up 2 bases and J gave up 1 base, with 8 bases separating them.

The V and J genes are TRBV5-1 and TRBJ1-3, with TRBD1 identical over 7 bases. The CDR3 totals 14 residues. J was trimmed by 4 bases and V by 6 bases; bases with no gene match: 7. CDR1 is SGHRS, CDR2 YFSETQ, per germline. CDR3 nucleotide sequence: TGCGCCAGCACGGACAGGCCGGGAGGAAACACCATATATTTT. Translating it yields CASTDRPGGNTIYF.